This T cell receptor (beta chain) was recorded in a study of T cell responses to AZD1222 COVID-19 vaccine. Broader study findings: A rise in Spike-specific TCR breadth and depth followed two AZD1222 doses. Only six or seven AZD1222 recipients tested seropositive at baseline.

V was trimmed by 5 bases and J by 6 bases, leaving 10 bases between them. CDR3 length equals 12 residues. Germline V gives CDR1 LNHDA, CDR2 SQIVND (reference sequence). Details on this clone: Antigen specificity is unknown.

Only in-frame clones appear in the TCRdb table, and some are missing; sequencing was by immunoSEQ multiplex PCR. Of some 150,000 clones in the sample, 93% were seen once. The clonotype originates from an adult in good health. Material: peripheral blood, obtained on day 0 of AZD1222 vaccination. The genes are TRBV19 and TRBJ1-2; TRBD1 is a possible D gene (5 bases). CDR3 bases: TGTGCCAGTAGTGGCAGGGAGGATGGCTACACCTTC. Its protein is CASSGREDGYTF.